This entry is about one T cell receptor beta chain. Its antigen remains unknown. This sample was included in a study of beta chain features in type 1 diabetes. Study context: Age, gender, cell numbers and subset yield matched between patients and controls. Analysis included 107,917,701 sorted cells drawn from all samples. Study findings and constraints: cDNA-based reads could over-represent cells with high TCR expression.

Expressed TCRB transcripts were sequenced after all isolated RNA was converted to cDNA. Repertoires were generated with immunoSEQ multiplex PCR, while TCRdb's copy carries only in-frame clones and drops some. The sample has around 140,000 clones, 9.7% seen once. Sorted populations were all over 95% pure. Trimming pared 1 base from V and 3 bases from J, leaving 21 bases between. The germline V gene encodes CDR1 KGHSH and CDR2 LQKENI. The CDR3 is 18 amino acids. Sequencing was done on a sample of central memory CD4+ T cells from blood. The chain recombines TRBV18 with TRBJ2-5; a possible D gene is TRBD2 (6 bases). This TCR derives from a woman in her 40s in good health. CDR3 nucleotides: TGTGCCAGCTCACCACAGAGGGACTTACGACGGACCAAAGAGACCCAGTACTTC. Encoded protein: CASSPQRDLRRTKETQYF.